Listed below are T cell receptor beta chains from one sample, sequenced in a study of T cells in Graves' hyperthyroidism and ophthalmopathy. TCRdb independently ran MiXCR on the multiplex PCR reads; one entry per CDR3 protein. Counted here are about 640,000 distinct CDR3 sequences, more than 20% occurring once; the ten biggest clones make up roughly a third. Sequencing used blood. The receptors shown here come from a man aged 25 to 40 with Graves' ophthalmopathy. CDR3s include the opening cysteine and the closing phenylalanine or tryptophan. A D gene is named only where the DNA matches it firmly. Part of the rows lack a size; the others show once, few, many or a class for expanded clones.

J gene: TRBJ2-5; V gene: TRBV28; D gene: TRBD2; clone size: many; CDR3 protein: CASSFSGGRVRTQYF; CDR3 DNA: TGTGCCAGCAGTTTCTCAGGCGGGAGGGTCAGGACCCAGTACTTC
J gene: TRBJ2-1; V gene: TRBV7-2; D gene: NA; clone size: many; CDR3 protein: CASVFRGGLYNEQFF; CDR3 DNA: TGTGCCAGCGTGTTTCGGGGCGGATTATACAATGAGCAGTTCTTC
J gene: TRBJ2-5; V gene: TRBV24-1; D gene: NA; clone size: NA; CDR3 protein: CATSDSYQETQYF; CDR3 DNA: TGTGCCACCAGTGATTCGTACCAAGAGACCCAGTACTTC
J gene: TRBJ1-5; V gene: TRBV6-1; D gene: TRBD1; clone size: many; CDR3 protein: CATTSDRVQPQHF; CDR3 DNA: TGTGCCACTACGTCGGACAGGGTTCAGCCCCAGCATTTT
J gene: TRBJ2-1; V gene: TRBV29-1; D gene: TRBD2; clone size: few; CDR3 protein: CSVDPSGDEQFF; CDR3 DNA: TGCAGCGTCGACCCTAGCGGCGATGAGCAGTTCTTC
J gene: TRBJ2-3; V gene: TRBV14; D gene: TRBD2; clone size: NA; CDR3 protein: CASSQAGLAGATDTQYF; CDR3 DNA: TGTGCCAGCAGCCAAGCAGGACTAGCGGGAGCGACAGATACGCAGTATTTT
J gene: TRBJ1-2; V gene: TRBV6-1; D gene: NA; clone size: NA; CDR3 protein: CASCPLTSRVNYGYTF; CDR3 DNA: TGTGCCAGCTGCCCCCTCACTTCCAGGGTTAACTATGGCTACACCTTC
J gene: TRBJ2-3; V gene: TRBV7-2; D gene: NA; clone size: NA; CDR3 protein: CASSLQSDHTDTQYF; CDR3 DNA: TGTGCCAGCAGCCTACAAAGCGACCACACAGATACGCAGTATTTT
J gene: TRBJ2-7; V gene: TRBV24-1; D gene: NA; clone size: many; CDR3 protein: CAIPEAEPYEQYF; CDR3 DNA: TGTGCCATCCCCGAGGCGGAACCCTACGAGCAGTACTTC
J gene: TRBJ2-3; V gene: TRBV4-1; D gene: NA; clone size: once; CDR3 protein: CASSHFLTDSTDTQYF; CDR3 DNA: TGCGCCAGCAGCCATTTCCTGACAGATAGCACAGATACGCAGTATTTT
J gene: TRBJ1-5; V gene: TRBV25-1; D gene: NA; clone size: NA; CDR3 protein: CASSDGSGNQPQHF; CDR3 DNA: TGTGCCAGCAGTGATGGAAGCGGCAATCAGCCCCAGCATTTT
J gene: TRBJ2-1; V gene: TRBV29-1; D gene: TRBD2; clone size: NA; CDR3 protein: CSVVSGGSSYNEQFF; CDR3 DNA: TGCAGCGTTGTTTCGGGAGGGTCCTCCTACAATGAGCAGTTCTTC
J gene: TRBJ1-2; V gene: TRBV20-1; D gene: NA; clone size: many; CDR3 protein: CSARYRTDGYTF; CDR3 DNA: TGCAGTGCTAGGTACAGGACGGATGGCTACACCTTC